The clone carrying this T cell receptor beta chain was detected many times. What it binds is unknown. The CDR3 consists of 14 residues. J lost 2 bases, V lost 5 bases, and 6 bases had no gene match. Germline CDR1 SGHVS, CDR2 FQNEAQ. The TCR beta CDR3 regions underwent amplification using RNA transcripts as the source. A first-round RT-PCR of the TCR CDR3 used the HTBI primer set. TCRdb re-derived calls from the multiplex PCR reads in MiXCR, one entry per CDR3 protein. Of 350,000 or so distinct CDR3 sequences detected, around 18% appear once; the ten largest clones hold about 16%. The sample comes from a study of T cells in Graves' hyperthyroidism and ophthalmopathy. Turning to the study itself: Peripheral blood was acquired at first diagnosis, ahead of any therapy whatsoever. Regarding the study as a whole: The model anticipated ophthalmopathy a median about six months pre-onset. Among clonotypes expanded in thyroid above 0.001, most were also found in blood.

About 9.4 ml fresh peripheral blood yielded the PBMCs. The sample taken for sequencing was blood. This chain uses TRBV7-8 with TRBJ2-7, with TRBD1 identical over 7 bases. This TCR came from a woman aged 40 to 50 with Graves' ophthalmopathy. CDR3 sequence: CASSPTGATYEQYF. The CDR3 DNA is TGTGCCAGCAGCCCTACAGGGGCCACCTACGAGCAGTACTTC.